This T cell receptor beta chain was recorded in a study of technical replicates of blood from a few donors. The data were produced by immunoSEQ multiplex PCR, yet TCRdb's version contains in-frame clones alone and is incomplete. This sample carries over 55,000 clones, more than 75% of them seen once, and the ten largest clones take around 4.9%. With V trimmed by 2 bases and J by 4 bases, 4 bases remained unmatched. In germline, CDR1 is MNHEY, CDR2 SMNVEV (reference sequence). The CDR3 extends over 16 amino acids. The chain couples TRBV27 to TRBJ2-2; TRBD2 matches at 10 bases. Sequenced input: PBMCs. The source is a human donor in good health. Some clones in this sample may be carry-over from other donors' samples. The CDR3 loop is CASSLGLAASTGELFF. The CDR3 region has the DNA TGTGCCAGCAGTTTAGGACTAGCGGCCAGCACCGGGGAGCTGTTTTTT.